The 30 T cell receptor beta chains in this list originate from one sample, sequenced in a study of T cell responses to AZD1222 COVID-19 vaccine. Libraries were prepared by immunoSEQ multiplex PCR; TCRdb keeps only in-frame clonotypes and omits some of them. This table has around 170,000 clones, roughly 90% appearing once. The sample in question was peripheral blood, obtained on day 0 of AZD1222 vaccination. Every receptor here comes from an adult in good health.

The chain links TRBV3-1 (or the pseudogene TRBV3-2) to TRBJ1-1, with D perhaps TRBD1 (6 bases). The germline V gene has CDR1 LGHDT and CDR2 YNNKEL (reference sequence). The CDR3 is made up of 15 amino acids. The V gene lost 4 bases and the J gene lost 4 bases, with 16 bases spanning the gap. The CDR3 here is CASSPTGFVGTEAFF. CDR3 DNA sequence: TGTGCCAGCAGCCCCACAGGGTTTGTTGGCACTGAAGCTTTCTTT.

This chain joins TRBV5-6 and TRBJ2-4, with TRBD1 matching 7 bases. CDR3 length: 17 residues. J was trimmed by 2 bases and V by 2 bases; bases with no gene match: 10. Per the germline V gene, CDR1 is SGHDT and CDR2 is YYEEEE. The CDR3 nucleotides read TGTGCCAGCAGCTTTGAGACAGGGAAGGTTCCCAAAAACATTCAGTACTTC. It translates to CASSFETGKVPKNIQYF.

The chain links TRBV12-3 or TRBV12-4 to TRBJ1-1; weak D call: TRBD1 (6 bases). The CDR3 consists of 13 residues. Trimming removed 6 bases at V and 4 bases at J, with 12 bases between. Written as DNA, the CDR3 is TGTGCCAGCAGGAGACAGGTTATCACTGAAGCTTTCTTT. Translated, it gives CASRRQVITEAFF.

The chain couples TRBV14 to TRBJ2-2, with D perhaps TRBD1 (5 bases). Germline values: CDR1 SGHDN, CDR2 FVKESK. V lost 0 bases, J lost 7 bases, and 18 bases lay in between. The CDR3 is 17 amino acids. In DNA, the CDR3 is TGTGCCAGCAGCCAAGAAAGGGGCAGGGCAAGAGTCGGGGAGCTGTTTTTT. This encodes CASSQERGRARVGELFF.

Here the CDR3 reads CATSRRSGSHKNIQYF. The CDR3 DNA reads TGTGCCACCAGCAGACGTAGCGGGAGTCACAAAAACATTCAGTACTTC. This chain connects TRBV15 to TRBJ2-4; 9 bases fit TRBD2. Trimming removed 2 bases from V and 3 bases from J; junction bases left unmatched: 5. The CDR3 has 16 residues. CDR1 and CDR2 (germline): LNHNV, YYDKDF (reference sequence).

The CDR3 region is CASSQDPGGAGSQETQYF. CDR3 sequence (DNA): TGCGCCAGCAGCCAAGACCCCGGTGGGGCTGGGAGTCAAGAGACCCAGTACTTC. The chain has TRBV4-1 and TRBJ2-5, with D tentatively TRBD1 or TRBD2 (5 bases each). This CDR3 is 18 amino acids long. Trimming removed 0 bases at V and 2 bases at J, with 19 bases between. The V gene's germline CDR1 is MGHRA and CDR2 YSYEKL.

The chain uses TRBV19 and TRBJ1-2; D not certain. The CDR3 consists of 17 residues. Trimming cost V 3 bases and J 0 bases, with 17 bases left between them. Per the germline V gene, CDR1 is LNHDA and CDR2 is SQIVND (reference sequence). CDR3 sequence: CASSIGRRGSANYGYTF. For the CDR3, the DNA is TGTGCCAGTAGTATCGGCCGGCGAGGTTCAGCTAACTATGGCTACACCTTC.

This sequence joins TRBV7-2 and TRBJ2-7; tentatively, D is TRBD1 or TRBD2 (6 bases each). V was pared by 2 bases and J by 9 bases, with 17 bases between. The germline gives CDR1 SGHTA, CDR2 FQGNSA. CDR3 length equals 14 residues. The chain's CDR3 is CASSLSRDKGGQYF. The CDR3 coding sequence is TGTGCCAGCAGCTTAAGCCGGGACAAGGGAGGGCAGTACTTC.

This chain uses TRBV12-3 or TRBV12-4 with TRBJ1-2; 9 bases fit TRBD1. CDR3 length equals 13 residues. Losses at the gene ends were 7 bases for V and 7 bases for J; bases not matched to a gene: 7. The CDR3 spells CASNPQGARGYTF. The DNA of the CDR3 is TGTGCCAGCAACCCACAGGGGGCTCGTGGCTACACCTTC.

The chain has TRBV7-8 and TRBJ1-2; 8 bases map to TRBD1. V was pared by 4 bases and J by 5 bases, with 12 bases of the junction left unmatched. Germline V gene data show CDR1 as SGHVS and CDR2 as FQNEAQ. The CDR3 covers 16 residues. In DNA form, the CDR3 reads TGTGCCAGCAGCTCCCGATCCGGGACAGGAGTTTATGGCTACACCTTC. This sequence encodes CASSSRSGTGVYGYTF.

The chain carries TRBV6-1 and TRBJ1-4; D unresolved. This CDR3 has 16 amino acids. V lost 4 bases, J lost 4 bases, and 16 bases lay in between. Germline CDR1 reads MNHNS; CDR2 reads SASEGT. CDR3: CASSGQHGNGNEKLFF. The CDR3 bases are TGTGCCAGCAGTGGACAACACGGTAACGGTAATGAAAAACTGTTTTTT.

The chain is built from TRBV5-4 and TRBJ2-7; TRBD1 aligns across 7 bases. Trimming cost V 2 bases and J 7 bases; bases outside gene matches: 9. Germline CDR1 reads SGHNT; CDR2 reads YYREEE (reference sequence). The CDR3 spans 14 residues. CDR3 DNA sequence: TGTGCCAGCAGCTTCCAAGGACAGGCTAGGGAGCAGTACTTC. It encodes CASSFQGQAREQYF.

V is TRBV7-9 and J is TRBJ2-1; possibly TRBD1 for D (6 bases). From germline, CDR1 is SEHNR and CDR2 FQNEAQ (reference sequence). Trimming stripped 5 bases from V and 2 bases from J, with 16 bases between. The length of the CDR3 is 16 residues. The CDR3 is CASSLVTGFTYNEQFF. CDR3 DNA: TGTGCCAGCAGCCTCGTTACAGGGTTTACCTACAATGAGCAGTTCTTC.

The rearrangement links TRBV3-1 (or the pseudogene TRBV3-2) to TRBJ2-2; D remains unclear. Trimming removed 2 bases from V and 1 base from J, with 5 bases in between. Germline V gene data show CDR1 as LGHDT and CDR2 as YNNKEL (reference sequence). The CDR3 totals 14 residues. Written as DNA, the CDR3 is TGTGCCAGCAGCCAACAGGTGAACACCGGGGAGCTGTTTTTT. Translating gives CASSQQVNTGELFF.

The chain uses TRBV9 and TRBJ1-1; no clear D. V lost 3 bases to trimming and J lost 6 bases, with 9 bases between them. Germline lookup yields CDR1 SGDLS and CDR2 YYNGEE. The CDR3 totals 12 residues. The DNA of the CDR3 is TGTGCCAGCAGCGCATTCGGACCTGAAGCTTTCTTT. Protein sequence: CASSAFGPEAFF. The full variable domain, in which reference TRBV9 and TRBJ1-1 provide the parts outside the CDR3, is DSGVTQTPKHLITATGQRVTLRCSPRSGDLSVYWYQQSLDQGLQFLIQYYNGEERAKGNILERFSAQQFPDLHSELNLSSLELGDSALYFCASSAFGPEAFFGQGTRLTVV.

This clone was observed once. The same CDR3 arises from other DNA sequences in this sample as well. This CDR3 is CASSFYSNQPQHF. CDR3 in DNA: TGTGCCAGCAGTTTCTATAGCAATCAGCCCCAGCATTTT. V is TRBV27 and J is TRBJ1-5, with D uncertain. The CDR3 has 13 residues. Trimming took 3 bases from V and 0 from J, leaving 3 bases between them. The germline gives CDR1 MNHEY, CDR2 SMNVEV (reference sequence).

The chain joins TRBV7-9 to TRBJ2-7; maybe TRBD1 (6 bases). The V end lost 7 bases, the J end lost 4 bases, and 23 bases lay between the germline ends. This CDR3 spans 16 amino acids. Germline assignment: CDR1 SEHNR and CDR2 FQNEAQ (reference sequence). As DNA, the CDR3 is TGTGCCAGCATCAAGAGCCGGGAACAGGGATTATACGAGCAGTACTTC. It yields the protein CASIKSREQGLYEQYF. Full variable domain (rest looked up from reference TRBV7-9 and TRBJ2-7): DTGVSQNPRHKITKRGQNVTFRCDPISEHNRLYWYRQTLGQGPEFLTYFQNEAQLEKSRLLSDRFSAERPKGSFSTLEIQRTEQGDSAMYLCASIKSREQGLYEQYFGPGTRLTVT.

This chain connects TRBV6-1 to TRBJ1-5; D remains unclear. CDR3 length: 11 amino acids. Germline V gene data show CDR1 as MNHNS and CDR2 as SASEGT. The V gene lost 2 bases and the J gene lost 4 bases, with 0 bases spanning the gap. CDR3 bases: TGTGCCAGCAGTGAAAATCAGCCCCAGCATTTT. It is translated as CASSENQPQHF.

This chain joins TRBV5-6 and TRBJ1-1; D may be TRBD1 (5 bases). The CDR3 contains 13 residues. Germline V gene sequence: CDR1 SGHDT, CDR2 YYEEEE. V shed 5 bases and J shed 5 bases, with 13 bases lying between them. The CDR3 DNA sequence: TGTGCCAGCAGTGTCCAGGGCGGTACTGAAGCTTTCTTT. Protein: CASSVQGGTEAFF.

V and J are TRBV9 and TRBJ1-1; D is uncertain. The CDR3 runs to 13 residues. CDR1 and CDR2 (germline): SGDLS, YYNGEE. The V end was cut by 4 bases, the J end by 1 base, with 8 bases between. The chain's CDR3 is CASSLRENTEAFF. The CDR3 DNA reads TGTGCCAGCAGCCTAAGGGAGAACACTGAAGCTTTCTTT.

V is TRBV5-1 and J is TRBJ1-1; D might be TRBD1 (5 bases). This CDR3 region has 13 residues. Germline V gene lookup returns CDR1 SGHRS and CDR2 YFSETQ. V was cut by 4 bases and J by 4 bases, with 11 bases left in between. The CDR3: CASSPGEGTEAFF. CDR3 coding DNA: TGCGCCAGCAGCCCGGGGGAAGGCACTGAAGCTTTCTTT.

This clone was observed once. This rearrangement joins TRBV3-1 (or the pseudogene TRBV3-2) to TRBJ1-2; TRBD1 aligns across 8 bases. The CDR3 contains 15 residues. Trimming cost V 6 bases and J 2 bases; bases outside gene matches: 8. Germline CDR1 reads LGHDT; CDR2 reads YNNKEL (reference sequence). DNA of the CDR3: TGTGCCAGCAGTCGAGACAGGGGCCGGAACTATGGCTACACCTTC. This codes for CASSRDRGRNYGYTF.

The genes are TRBV3-1 (or the pseudogene TRBV3-2) and TRBJ2-7; D unresolved. From germline, CDR1 is LGHDT and CDR2 YNNKEL (reference sequence). This CDR3 contains 11 residues. Trimming took 1 base from V and 6 from J, leaving 4 bases between them. The CDR3 loop reads CASSQALEQYF. In DNA, the CDR3 is TGTGCCAGCAGCCAAGCTCTCGAGCAGTACTTC.

The V call is TRBV12-3 or TRBV12-4, the J call TRBJ1-3, with D unresolved. V shed 7 bases and J shed 4 bases, with 8 bases lying between them. The CDR3 covers 12 residues. The CDR3 here is CASNLPGNTIYF. In DNA form, the CDR3 reads TGTGCCAGCAACTTACCAGGAAACACCATATATTTT.

The genes are TRBV7-9 and TRBJ2-7; TRBD1 agrees at 9 bases. The V gene end was trimmed by 4 bases and the J gene end by 2 bases; junction bases not matched to a gene: 6. CDR1 is SEHNR, CDR2 FQNEAQ, per germline (reference sequence). The CDR3 is 15 amino acids. The CDR3 DNA follows: TGTGCCAGCAGCTCCACCGGGACAGGGACCTACGAGCAGTACTTC. This translates into CASSSTGTGTYEQYF. Combining the CDR3 with reference TRBV7-9 and TRBJ2-7 gives the whole variable domain DTGVSQNPRHKITKRGQNVTFRCDPISEHNRLYWYRQTLGQGPEFLTYFQNEAQLEKSRLLSDRFSAERPKGSFSTLEIQRTEQGDSAMYLCASSSTGTGTYEQYFGPGTRLTVT.

The chain employs TRBV11-2 and TRBJ2-3, with D possibly being TRBD2 (5 bases). Germline CDR1 and CDR2: SGHAT and FQNNGV. The CDR3 contains 14 residues. V was cut by 4 bases and J by 7 bases, with 15 bases left in between. As DNA, the CDR3 is TGTGCCAGCAGCTCAGCGAATGAGGGCAATACGCAGTATTTT. Translating gives CASSSANEGNTQYF.

This clone has just one count. The chain carries TRBV28 and TRBJ1-2; TRBD1 is a possible D gene (5 bases). Trimming pared 6 bases from V and 8 bases from J, leaving 16 bases between. Germline V CDR1 and CDR2: MDHEN, SYDVKM. This CDR3 is built from 13 residues. The CDR3 spells CASSRATGRGYTF. CDR3 DNA: TGTGCCAGCAGCCGAGCCACAGGAAGGGGCTACACCTTC.

As for this clone: An end of the junction differs from the germline gene, which may be a read error. The V call is TRBV29-1, the J call TRBJ1-1, with no clear D. The CDR3 loop spans 13 amino acids. Germline V gene sequence: CDR1 SQVTM, CDR2 ANQGSEA. The CDR3 is CSVEDGTAGGLIF. The CDR3 region has the DNA TGCAGCGTTGAAGATGGAACCGCTGGTGGGTTAATCTTT.

V gene TRBV19 combines with J gene TRBJ1-6; the D is unclear. Deletions cut 7 bases from V and 10 bases from J, with 20 bases between. Germline V CDR1 and CDR2: LNHDA, SQIVND (reference sequence). The CDR3 spans 15 residues. The CDR3: CASKKEAGFDSPLHF. The CDR3 DNA reads TGTGCCAGTAAAAAGGAGGCGGGATTCGACTCACCCCTCCACTTT.

The V and J genes are TRBV24-1 and TRBJ2-5; 10 nucleotides match TRBD2. The CDR3 is 15 amino acids. V shed 7 bases, J shed 4 bases, and the junction held 8 bases outside the gene matches. Germline V gives CDR1 KGHDR, CDR2 SFDVKD. The CDR3 spells CATSEGLAERETQYF. The CDR3 DNA follows: TGTGCCACCAGCGAAGGACTAGCGGAACGAGAGACCCAGTACTTC.